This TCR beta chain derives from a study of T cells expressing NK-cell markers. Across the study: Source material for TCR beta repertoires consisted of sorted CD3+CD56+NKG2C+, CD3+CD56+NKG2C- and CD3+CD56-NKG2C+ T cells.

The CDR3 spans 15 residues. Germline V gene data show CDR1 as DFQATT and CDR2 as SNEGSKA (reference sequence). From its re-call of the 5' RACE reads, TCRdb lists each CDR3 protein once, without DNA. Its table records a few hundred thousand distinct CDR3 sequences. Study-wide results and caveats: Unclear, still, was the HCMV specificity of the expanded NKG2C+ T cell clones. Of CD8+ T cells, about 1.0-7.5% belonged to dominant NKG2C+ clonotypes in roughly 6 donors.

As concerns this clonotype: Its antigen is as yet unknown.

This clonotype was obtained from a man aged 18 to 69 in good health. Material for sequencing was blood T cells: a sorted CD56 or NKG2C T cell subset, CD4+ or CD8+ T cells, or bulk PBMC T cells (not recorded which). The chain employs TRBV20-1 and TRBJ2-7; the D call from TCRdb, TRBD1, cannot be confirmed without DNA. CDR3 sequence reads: CSASAGQGRVYEQYF.